This T cell receptor beta chain is drawn from a study of PD-L1 blockade in urothelial cancer. At the level of the study: Patients started atezolizumab around 2014, 1,200 mg intravenously every 3 weeks. Prior chemotherapy ranged from 0 to 3 regimens per patient. The median number of T cells present in blood samples was around 150,000.

General study results and limits: Clonality of blood TCR below the median before treatment predicted better survival.

For this clone: The antigen remains unidentified.

Time point indicated: peripheral blood 6 weeks after treatment start. The CDR3 totals 15 residues. Looked up from germline, CDR1 is SGHNT and CDR2 is YYREEE (reference sequence). J lost 4 bases, V lost 1 base, and 4 bases had no gene match. Clones were read by immunoSEQ multiplex PCR, and TCRdb kept only the in-frame ones, dropping some. This repertoire shows tens of thousands of clones, 70% to 90% found once; its top ten account for more than 1.5%. The sequences come from PBMCs, collected around atezolizumab (anti-PD-L1) treatment. The receptor's source is a man aged 45 to 65 with urothelial cancer. The chain is built from TRBV5-4 and TRBJ2-1; TRBD2 matches at 8 bases. CDR3 sequence: CASSLKRESYNEQFF. The CDR3 region has the DNA TGTGCCAGCAGCTTGAAGCGGGAGTCTTACAATGAGCAGTTCTTC.